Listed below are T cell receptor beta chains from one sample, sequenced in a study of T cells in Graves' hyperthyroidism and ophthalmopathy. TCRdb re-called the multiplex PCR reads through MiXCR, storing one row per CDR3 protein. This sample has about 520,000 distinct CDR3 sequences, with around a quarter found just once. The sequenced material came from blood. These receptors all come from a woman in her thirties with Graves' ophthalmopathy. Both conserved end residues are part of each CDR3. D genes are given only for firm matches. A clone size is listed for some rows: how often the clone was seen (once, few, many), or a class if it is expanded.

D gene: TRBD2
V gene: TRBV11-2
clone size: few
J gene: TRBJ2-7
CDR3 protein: CASSLTTSGHEQYF
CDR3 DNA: TGTGCCAGCAGCTTAACGACTAGCGGGCACGAGCAGTACTTC

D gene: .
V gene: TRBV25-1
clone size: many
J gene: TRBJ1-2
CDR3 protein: CASSEYGRPANYGYTF
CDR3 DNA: TGTGCCAGCAGTGAATATGGACGGCCAGCTAACTATGGCTACACCTTC

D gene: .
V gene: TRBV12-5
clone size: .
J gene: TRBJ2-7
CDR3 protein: CASGLVIRSTYEQYF
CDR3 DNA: TGTGCTAGTGGTTTGGTAATACGTAGTACCTACGAGCAGTACTTC

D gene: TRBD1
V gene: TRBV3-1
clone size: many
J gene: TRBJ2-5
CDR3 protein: CASSQRGTGEMETQYF
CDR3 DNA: TGTGCCAGCAGTCAACGGGGGACAGGGGAAATGGAGACCCAGTACTTC

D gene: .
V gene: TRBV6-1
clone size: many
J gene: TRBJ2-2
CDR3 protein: CASSEGRPGVTGELFF
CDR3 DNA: TGTGCCAGCAGTGAAGGCAGGCCAGGAGTCACCGGGGAGCTGTTTTTT

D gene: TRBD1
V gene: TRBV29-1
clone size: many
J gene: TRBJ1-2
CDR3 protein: CSAVARDREYGYTF
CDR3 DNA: TGCAGCGCCGTAGCCCGGGACAGGGAGTATGGCTACACCTTC

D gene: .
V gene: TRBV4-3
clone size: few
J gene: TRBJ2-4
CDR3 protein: CASSQEGAMKNIKYF
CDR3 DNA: TGCGCCAGCAGCCAAGAGGGCGCGATGAAAAACATTAAGTACTTC

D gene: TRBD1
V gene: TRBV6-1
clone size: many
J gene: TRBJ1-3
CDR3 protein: CASRPTGGGGNTIYF
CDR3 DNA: TGTGCCAGCAGACCCACAGGGGGCGGAGGAAACACCATATATTTT

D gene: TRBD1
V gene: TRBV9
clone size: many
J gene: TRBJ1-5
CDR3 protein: CASSTGTGVGDQPQHF
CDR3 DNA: TGTGCCAGCAGCACTGGGACAGGGGTGGGTGATCAGCCCCAGCATTTT

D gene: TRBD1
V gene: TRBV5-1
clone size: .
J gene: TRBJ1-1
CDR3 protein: CASSLLAGGDEAFF
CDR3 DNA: TGCGCCAGCAGCTTGCTGGCAGGGGGCGATGAAGCTTTCTTT

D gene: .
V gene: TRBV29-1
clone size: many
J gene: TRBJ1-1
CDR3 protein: CSVGREAEAFF
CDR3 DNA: TGCAGCGTTGGGAGAGAAGCTGAAGCTTTCTTT

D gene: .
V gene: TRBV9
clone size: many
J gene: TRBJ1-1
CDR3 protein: CASSAQMNTEAFF
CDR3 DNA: TGTGCCAGCAGCGCTCAAATGAACACTGAAGCTTTCTTT

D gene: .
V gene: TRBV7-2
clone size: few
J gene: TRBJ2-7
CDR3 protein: CASSPSWHYEQYF
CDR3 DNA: TGTGCCAGCAGCCCCTCTTGGCACTACGAGCAGTACTTC

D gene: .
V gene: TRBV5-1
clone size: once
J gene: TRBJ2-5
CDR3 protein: CASSLGPPSLGKETQYF
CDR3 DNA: TGCGCCAGCAGCTTGGGACCCCCATCACTCGGAAAGGAGACCCAGTACTTC

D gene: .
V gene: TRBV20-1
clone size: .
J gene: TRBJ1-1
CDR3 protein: CSAHRVLNTEAFF
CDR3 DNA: TGCAGTGCTCACAGGGTTCTGAACACTGAAGCTTTCTTT

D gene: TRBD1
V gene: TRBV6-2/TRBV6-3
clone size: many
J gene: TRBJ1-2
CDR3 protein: CATIKRDRRNYGYTF
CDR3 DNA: TGTGCCACCATAAAGAGGGACAGGAGAAACTATGGCTACACCTTC

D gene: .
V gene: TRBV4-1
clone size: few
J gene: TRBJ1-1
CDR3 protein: CASSPPRDLSMNTEAFF
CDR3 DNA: TGCGCCAGCAGCCCACCCCGGGACTTATCCATGAACACTGAAGCTTTCTTT

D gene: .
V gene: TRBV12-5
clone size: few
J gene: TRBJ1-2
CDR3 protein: CASGPRTGWDYGYTF
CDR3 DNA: TGTGCTAGTGGTCCGCGGACGGGGTGGGACTATGGCTACACCTTC

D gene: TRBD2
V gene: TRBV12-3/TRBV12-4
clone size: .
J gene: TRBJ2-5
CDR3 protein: CASSFLAGPQETQYF
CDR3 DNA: TGTGCCAGCAGTTTCCTAGCGGGGCCCCAAGAGACCCAGTACTTC

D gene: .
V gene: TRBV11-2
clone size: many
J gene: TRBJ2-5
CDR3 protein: CASSLGGMGETQYF
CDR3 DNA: TGTGCCAGCAGCTTAGGAGGCATGGGAGAGACCCAGTACTTC

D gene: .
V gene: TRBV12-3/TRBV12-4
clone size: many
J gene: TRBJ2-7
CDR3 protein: CASSRIQGYEQYF
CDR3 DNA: TGTGCCAGCAGTAGAATACAGGGTTACGAGCAGTACTTC

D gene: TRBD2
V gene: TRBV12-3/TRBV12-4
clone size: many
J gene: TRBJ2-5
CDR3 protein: CASSGPSGGALQETQYF
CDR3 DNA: TGTGCCAGCAGTGGACCTAGCGGGGGGGCCCTACAAGAGACCCAGTACTTC

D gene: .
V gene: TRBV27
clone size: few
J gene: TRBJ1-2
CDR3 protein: CASSLRDPAYGYTF
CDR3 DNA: TGTGCCAGCAGTCTCCGGGACCCGGCCTATGGCTACACCTTC

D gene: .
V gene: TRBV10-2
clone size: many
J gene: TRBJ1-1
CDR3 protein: CASSEPKGTEAFF
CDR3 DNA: TGCGCCAGCAGTGAGCCGAAGGGCACTGAAGCTTTCTTT

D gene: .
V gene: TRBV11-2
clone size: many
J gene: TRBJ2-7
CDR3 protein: CASSFTEITYEQYF
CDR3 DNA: TGTGCCAGCAGCTTTACGGAGATTACCTACGAGCAGTACTTC

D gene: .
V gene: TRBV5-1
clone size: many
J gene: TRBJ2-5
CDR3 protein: CASSRPGVRETQYF
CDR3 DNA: TGCGCCAGCTCACGACCAGGGGTCAGGGAGACCCAGTACTTC

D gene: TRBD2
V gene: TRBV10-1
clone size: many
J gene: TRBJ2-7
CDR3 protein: CASSVGLAGGRKYF
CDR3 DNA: TGCGCCAGCAGTGTCGGACTAGCGGGCGGGAGGAAGTACTTC

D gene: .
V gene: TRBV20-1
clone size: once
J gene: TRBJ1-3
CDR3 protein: CSATPLGGLRGNTIYF
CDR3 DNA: TGCAGTGCCACGCCATTAGGAGGGTTACGTGGAAACACCATATATTTT

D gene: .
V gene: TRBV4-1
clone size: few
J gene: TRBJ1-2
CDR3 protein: CASSQYYSGPGLGYTF
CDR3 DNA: TGCGCCAGCAGCCAATATTATTCAGGACCGGGTCTCGGCTACACCTTC

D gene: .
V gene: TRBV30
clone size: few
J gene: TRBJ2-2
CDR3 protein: CAWSTSSSHTGELFF
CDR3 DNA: TGTGCCTGGAGTACTTCGAGCTCGCACACCGGGGAGCTGTTTTTT

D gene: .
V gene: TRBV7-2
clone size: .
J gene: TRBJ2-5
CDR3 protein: CASSPRLSPETQYF
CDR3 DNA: TGTGCCAGCAGCCCCAGACTATCCCCAGAGACCCAGTACTTC

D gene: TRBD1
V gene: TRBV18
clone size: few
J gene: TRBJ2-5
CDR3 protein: CASSTTGAFQETQYF
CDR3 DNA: TGTGCCAGCTCAACGACAGGGGCTTTCCAAGAGACCCAGTACTTC

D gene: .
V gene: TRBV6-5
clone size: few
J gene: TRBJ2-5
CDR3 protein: CASSLGLSGTQYF
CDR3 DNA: TGTGCCAGCAGTTTGGGGCTCTCCGGGACCCAGTACTTC

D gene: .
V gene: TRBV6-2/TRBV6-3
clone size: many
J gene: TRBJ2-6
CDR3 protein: CASREGDGYSGANVLTF
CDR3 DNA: TGTGCCAGCAGGGAAGGGGATGGGTACTCTGGGGCCAACGTCCTGACTTTC

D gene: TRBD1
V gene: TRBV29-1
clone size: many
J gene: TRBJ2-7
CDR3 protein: CSVEDRNTGAYEQYF
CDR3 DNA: TGCAGCGTTGAAGATCGAAATACAGGGGCCTACGAGCAGTACTTC

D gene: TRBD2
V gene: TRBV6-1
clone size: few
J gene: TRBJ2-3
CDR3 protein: CASSELAGLPDTQYF
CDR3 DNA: TGTGCCAGCAGTGAGCTAGCGGGGCTCCCAGATACGCAGTATTTT

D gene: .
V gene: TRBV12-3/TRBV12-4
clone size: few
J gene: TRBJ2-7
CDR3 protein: CASSPHGYEQYF
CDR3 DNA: TGTGCCAGCAGTCCCCATGGTTACGAGCAGTACTTC

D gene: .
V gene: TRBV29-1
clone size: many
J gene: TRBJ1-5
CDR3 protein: CSVGSGEQPQHF
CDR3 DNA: TGCAGCGTTGGTTCAGGGGAGCAGCCCCAGCATTTT

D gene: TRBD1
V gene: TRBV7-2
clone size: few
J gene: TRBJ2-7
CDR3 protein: CASSLRDRSSYEQYF
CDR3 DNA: TGTGCCAGCAGCCTCCGGGACAGATCCTCCTACGAGCAGTACTTC

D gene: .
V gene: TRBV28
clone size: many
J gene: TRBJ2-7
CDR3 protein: CASSFNGPYEQYF
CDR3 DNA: TGTGCCAGCAGTTTCAACGGACCCTACGAGCAGTACTTC

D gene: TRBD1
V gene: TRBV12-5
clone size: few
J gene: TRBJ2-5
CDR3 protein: CASGSDRGETQYF
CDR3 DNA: TGTGCTAGTGGCTCGGACAGGGGAGAGACCCAGTACTTC

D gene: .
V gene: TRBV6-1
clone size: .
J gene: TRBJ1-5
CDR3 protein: CASSEYQYSNQPQHF
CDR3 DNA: TGTGCCAGCAGTGAATACCAGTATAGCAATCAGCCCCAGCATTTT